The clone carrying this TCR beta chain was found a few times. The entry originates in a study of blood T cell repertoires in COVID-19. Original data processing: Estimates of nucleated cell counts were drawn from the amplification of reference gene primers. Profiled with immunoSEQ multiplex PCR; TCRdb holds only in-frame clones, not every one. The DNA was the basis for D and trimming; V, J and clone size are from that table. This sample has about 90,000 clones; roughly 72% occur once, and the top ten carry about 7%. The germline gives CDR1 MNHNS, CDR2 SASEGT. There are 16 residues in the CDR3. Trimming at V came to 2 bases and at J to 7 bases, leaving 8 bases not matched to a gene.

This chain connects TRBV6-1 to TRBJ2-1; 10 positions match TRBD2. This receptor was identified in a man between 70 and 80 years old with acute or convalescent COVID-19. Sequenced: peripheral blood. In nucleotides, the CDR3 is TGTGCCAGCAGTGAACAGGGAGCGGGAGGGCGGAATGAGCAGTTCTTC. The encoded protein is CASSEQGAGGRNEQFF.